Listed below are T cell receptor beta chains from one sample, sequenced in a study of brain T cells in children with intractable seizures. Here immunoSEQ multiplex PCR was the method, and the copy in TCRdb shows in-frame clones only, minus some. The data show about 350,000 clones, 93% seen once. The material was peripheral blood, obtained more than 4 months after surgery. Every receptor here comes from a boy under two years old with tuberous sclerosis and intractable seizures. Each CDR3 is given with its conserved first and last residue. Each record gives: CDR3 protein, CDR3 DNA, V gene, D gene, J gene, clone size. D genes are given only for firm matches. Where a row states a size, it is once, few, many or the class of an expanded clone; other rows omit it.

CDR3aa: CASSLVLGTDTQYF
CDR3nt: TGTGCCAGCAGCTTAGTTCTTGGCACAGATACGCAGTATTTT
v_gene: TRBV11-3
d_gene: .
j_gene: TRBJ2-3
abundance: .

CDR3aa: CAWRSGTVSGNTIYF
CDR3nt: TGTGCCTGGAGGTCGGGGACGGTCTCTGGAAACACCATATATTTT
v_gene: TRBV30
d_gene: .
j_gene: TRBJ1-3
abundance: .

CDR3aa: CASSWAASNEKLFF
CDR3nt: TGCGCCAGCAGCTGGGCGGCGTCTAATGAAAAACTGTTTTTT
v_gene: TRBV5-1
d_gene: .
j_gene: TRBJ1-4
abundance: .

CDR3aa: CASSLPGYYEQYF
CDR3nt: TGTGCCAGCAGCCTCCCAGGTTATTACGAGCAGTACTTC
v_gene: TRBV12-3/TRBV12-4
d_gene: .
j_gene: TRBJ2-7
abundance: .

CDR3aa: CAMGAGGQPQHF
CDR3nt: TGTGCCATGGGCGCAGGTGGGCAGCCCCAGCATTTT
v_gene: TRBV28
d_gene: .
j_gene: TRBJ1-5
abundance: .

CDR3aa: CAWSVTGTLNQPQHF
CDR3nt: TGTGCCTGGAGTGTAACCGGGACCCTCAATCAGCCCCAGCATTTT
v_gene: TRBV30
d_gene: .
j_gene: TRBJ1-5
abundance: once

CDR3aa: CASSFVAVRHSNSNQPQHF
CDR3nt: TGTGCCAGCAGTTTTGTCGCAGTTAGACATTCTAATAGCAATCAGCCCCAGCATTTT
v_gene: TRBV28
d_gene: .
j_gene: TRBJ1-5
abundance: .

CDR3aa: CATSDKGSLSNQPQHF
CDR3nt: TGTGCCACCAGTGATAAGGGGTCCCTTAGCAATCAGCCCCAGCATTTT
v_gene: TRBV24-1
d_gene: .
j_gene: TRBJ1-5
abundance: once

CDR3aa: CASSQAQAGAVYNEQFF
CDR3nt: TGTGCCAGCAGCCAAGCCCAAGCGGGGGCGGTCTACAATGAGCAGTTCTTC
v_gene: TRBV4-2
d_gene: TRBD2
j_gene: TRBJ2-1
abundance: .

CDR3aa: CAISSAMASGGTEAFF
CDR3nt: TGTGCCATCAGTTCCGCTATGGCCTCAGGAGGGACTGAAGCTTTCTTT
v_gene: TRBV10-3
d_gene: .
j_gene: TRBJ1-1
abundance: once

CDR3aa: CARSSRRDSYEQYF
CDR3nt: TGTGCCAGAAGCTCCCGACGGGACAGCTACGAGCAGTACTTC
v_gene: TRBV5-3
d_gene: TRBD1
j_gene: TRBJ2-7
abundance: once

CDR3aa: CAWNAAVYSQETQYF
CDR3nt: TGTGCCTGGAACGCAGCGGTTTACTCCCAAGAGACCCAGTACTTC
v_gene: TRBV30
d_gene: .
j_gene: TRBJ2-5
abundance: .

CDR3aa: CASGLPPGPQHF
CDR3nt: TGTGCCAGCGGACTCCCCCCCGGACCCCAGCATTTT
v_gene: TRBV12-3/TRBV12-4
d_gene: .
j_gene: TRBJ1-5
abundance: .

CDR3aa: CAILHGPTGNTEAFF
CDR3nt: TGTGCCATTCTCCATGGGCCGACTGGGAACACTGAAGCTTTCTTT
v_gene: TRBV6-5
d_gene: .
j_gene: TRBJ1-1
abundance: .

CDR3aa: CAWSTFRRNTEAFF
CDR3nt: TGTGCCTGGTCGACTTTTCGCAGGAACACTGAAGCTTTCTTT
v_gene: TRBV30
d_gene: .
j_gene: TRBJ1-1
abundance: .

CDR3aa: CASSYEGRGGYTF
CDR3nt: TGTGCCAGCAGTTACGAGGGGAGGGGTGGCTACACCTTC
v_gene: TRBV6-5
d_gene: .
j_gene: TRBJ1-2
abundance: once

CDR3aa: CASSQDPGYTEAFF
CDR3nt: TGCGCCAGCAGCCAAGATCCAGGGTACACTGAAGCTTTCTTT
v_gene: TRBV4-1
d_gene: .
j_gene: TRBJ1-1
abundance: .

CDR3aa: CASSPFGASGNTIYF
CDR3nt: TGTGCCAGCAGTCCCTTCGGAGCCTCTGGAAACACCATATATTTT
v_gene: TRBV27
d_gene: .
j_gene: TRBJ1-3
abundance: .

CDR3aa: CASNSGLPYEQYF
CDR3nt: TGTGCCAGTAATTCGGGTTTACCCTACGAGCAGTACTTC
v_gene: TRBV19
d_gene: .
j_gene: TRBJ2-7
abundance: .

CDR3aa: CASSDSGGAVNEQFF
CDR3nt: TGTGCCAGTAGTGACAGCGGGGGGGCCGTCAATGAGCAGTTCTTC
v_gene: TRBV19
d_gene: TRBD2
j_gene: TRBJ2-1
abundance: .

CDR3aa: CAWSMDRLGAEAFF
CDR3nt: TGTGCCTGGTCGATGGACAGGCTGGGCGCTGAAGCTTTCTTT
v_gene: TRBV30
d_gene: TRBD1
j_gene: TRBJ1-1
abundance: .

CDR3aa: CASSLQSTAGWEDTDTQYF
CDR3nt: TGTGCCAGCAGCCTCCAATCAACGGCGGGATGGGAGGACACAGATACGCAGTATTTT
v_gene: TRBV9
d_gene: .
j_gene: TRBJ2-3
abundance: .

CDR3aa: CASSKGRSSGNTIYF
CDR3nt: TGTGCCAGTAGTAAGGGCAGGAGCTCTGGAAACACCATATATTTT
v_gene: TRBV19
d_gene: .
j_gene: TRBJ1-3
abundance: .

CDR3aa: CASTPAGGRKTQYF
CDR3nt: TGTGCCAGCACTCCAGCGGGAGGGAGGAAGACCCAGTACTTC
v_gene: TRBV2
d_gene: TRBD2
j_gene: TRBJ2-5
abundance: .

CDR3aa: CASSKRRLDGSYEQYF
CDR3nt: TGTGCCAGCAGCAAAAGGCGCTTGGACGGCTCCTACGAGCAGTACTTC
v_gene: TRBV21-1
d_gene: .
j_gene: TRBJ2-7
abundance: .

CDR3aa: CASSLGSISYEQYF
CDR3nt: TGTGCCAGCAGCTTGGGGAGTATCTCCTACGAGCAGTACTTC
v_gene: TRBV5-6
d_gene: .
j_gene: TRBJ2-7
abundance: .

CDR3aa: CAWSVPGAGEETQYF
CDR3nt: TGTGCCTGGAGTGTACCAGGGGCAGGGGAAGAGACCCAGTACTTC
v_gene: TRBV30
d_gene: .
j_gene: TRBJ2-5
abundance: .

CDR3aa: CASSLGGADSPLHF
CDR3nt: TGCGCCAGCAGCTTGGGGGGCGCGGATTCACCCCTCCACTTT
v_gene: TRBV5-1
d_gene: .
j_gene: TRBJ1-6
abundance: .

CDR3aa: CASSVGPGPSPLHF
CDR3nt: TGTGCCAGCAGTGTAGGGCCAGGACCCTCACCCCTCCACTTT
v_gene: TRBV2
d_gene: .
j_gene: TRBJ1-6
abundance: few

CDR3aa: CASSYGRDTNEQFF
CDR3nt: TGTGCCAGCAGTTACGGCCGGGATACCAATGAGCAGTTCTTC
v_gene: TRBV6-5
d_gene: .
j_gene: TRBJ2-1
abundance: .

CDR3aa: CASRDNNQPQHF
CDR3nt: TGCGCCAGCAGGGACAACAATCAGCCCCAGCATTTT
v_gene: TRBV23-1
d_gene: .
j_gene: TRBJ1-5
abundance: few

CDR3aa: CASSYWAGGYDGYTF
CDR3nt: TGTGCCAGCAGTTACTGGGCAGGGGGATATGATGGCTACACCTTC
v_gene: TRBV6-5
d_gene: TRBD1
j_gene: TRBJ1-2
abundance: .

CDR3aa: CASSLGRGQYNEQFF
CDR3nt: TGTGCCAGCAGCTTAGGGCGGGGACAGTACAATGAGCAGTTCTTC
v_gene: TRBV7-2
d_gene: .
j_gene: TRBJ2-1
abundance: .

CDR3aa: CASSSGGLAGIYEQYF
CDR3nt: TGTGCCAGCAGCTCCGGGGGCCTAGCGGGAATCTACGAGCAGTACTTC
v_gene: TRBV5-5
d_gene: TRBD2
j_gene: TRBJ2-7
abundance: .

CDR3aa: CASSSFQVPQANYGYTF
CDR3nt: TGCGCCAGCAGTTCTTTCCAGGTACCCCAAGCTAACTATGGCTACACCTTC
v_gene: TRBV23-1
d_gene: .
j_gene: TRBJ1-2
abundance: .

CDR3aa: CASSSEPYEQYF
CDR3nt: TGTGCCAGCAGCTCAGAGCCCTACGAGCAGTACTTC
v_gene: TRBV7-9
d_gene: .
j_gene: TRBJ2-7
abundance: .

CDR3aa: CASSPHRTQETQYF
CDR3nt: TGTGCCAGCAGCCCCCACAGGACCCAAGAGACCCAGTACTTC
v_gene: TRBV7-8
d_gene: .
j_gene: TRBJ2-5
abundance: .

CDR3aa: CSVGTAREQYF
CDR3nt: TGCAGCGTCGGCACCGCCCGCGAGCAGTACTTC
v_gene: TRBV29-1
d_gene: .
j_gene: TRBJ2-7
abundance: .

CDR3aa: CASSGLAGVQETQYF
CDR3nt: TGTGCCAGCAGCGGACTAGCGGGGGTACAAGAGACCCAGTACTTC
v_gene: TRBV2
d_gene: TRBD2
j_gene: TRBJ2-5
abundance: .

CDR3aa: CASSLAGTTQAEQFF
CDR3nt: TGTGCCAGCAGCTTAGCGGGGACCACCCAGGCGGAGCAGTTCTTC
v_gene: TRBV11-3
d_gene: .
j_gene: TRBJ2-1
abundance: .

CDR3aa: CASSLVIGHTTPLSAEAFF
CDR3nt: TGTGCCAGCAGCTTAGTTATTGGGCACACAACGCCCTTAAGCGCTGAAGCTTTCTTT
v_gene: TRBV5-6
d_gene: .
j_gene: TRBJ1-1
abundance: .

CDR3aa: CASTLQRGHNEQFF
CDR3nt: TGCGCCAGCACCCTTCAGCGGGGCCACAATGAGCAGTTCTTC
v_gene: TRBV5-1
d_gene: TRBD2
j_gene: TRBJ2-1
abundance: .

CDR3aa: CASSVLAGADTQYF
CDR3nt: TGTGCCAGCAGTGTGCTAGCGGGAGCAGATACGCAGTATTTT
v_gene: TRBV2
d_gene: TRBD2
j_gene: TRBJ2-3
abundance: once

CDR3aa: CASSFDYTGELFF
CDR3nt: TGTGCCAGCAGTTTCGACTACACCGGGGAGCTGTTTTTT
v_gene: TRBV12-3/TRBV12-4
d_gene: .
j_gene: TRBJ2-2
abundance: .

CDR3aa: CSVEDPDKNTGELFF
CDR3nt: TGCAGCGTTGAAGATCCGGACAAGAACACCGGGGAGCTGTTTTTT
v_gene: TRBV29-1
d_gene: .
j_gene: TRBJ2-2
abundance: .

CDR3aa: CASSPPDRGSYEQYF
CDR3nt: TGTGCCAGCAGCCCTCCTGACAGGGGATCCTACGAGCAGTACTTC
v_gene: TRBV5-4
d_gene: TRBD1
j_gene: TRBJ2-7
abundance: .

CDR3aa: CAWSPVMGETQYF
CDR3nt: TGTGCCTGGAGCCCAGTCATGGGCGAGACCCAGTACTTC
v_gene: TRBV30
d_gene: .
j_gene: TRBJ2-5
abundance: many

CDR3aa: CASSLGTGAYEQYF
CDR3nt: TGTGCCAGCAGCTTGGGTACAGGGGCCTACGAGCAGTACTTC
v_gene: TRBV5-4
d_gene: TRBD1
j_gene: TRBJ2-7
abundance: .

CDR3aa: CASSTLALNSPLHF
CDR3nt: TGTGCCAGCAGCACCCTCGCGTTGAATTCACCCCTCCACTTT
v_gene: TRBV3-1/TRBV3-2
d_gene: .
j_gene: TRBJ1-6
abundance: .

CDR3aa: CAWSKRGGQETQYF
CDR3nt: TGTGCCTGGAGTAAACGAGGAGGACAAGAGACCCAGTACTTC
v_gene: TRBV30
d_gene: .
j_gene: TRBJ2-5
abundance: .

CDR3aa: CASSGGVTGYEQYF
CDR3nt: TGTGCCAGCAGCGGCGGCGTCACAGGCTACGAGCAGTACTTC
v_gene: TRBV9
d_gene: .
j_gene: TRBJ2-7
abundance: .

CDR3aa: CASSQEGGGPTGNIQYF
CDR3nt: TGTGCCAGCAGCCAAGAAGGGGGAGGGCCCACTGGAAACATTCAGTACTTC
v_gene: TRBV3-1/TRBV3-2
d_gene: .
j_gene: TRBJ2-4
abundance: .